In its sample, the clone carrying this TCR beta chain was seen once. This entry comes from a study of shared clonotypes between healthy human individuals. Study as a whole: Every donor yielded three CD4 naive, three CD4 memory, two CD8 naive and one CD8 memory plate.

V was cut by 4 bases and J by 5 bases, with 15 bases left in between. The CDR3 has 14 amino acids. CDR1 SGHRS and CDR2 YFSETQ come from the germline V gene. Assay runs were performed at deep level. Sorted-subset replicate PCR reactions contained 150 to 200 ng DNA, corresponding to around 30,000 T cell genomes. The protocol was immunoSEQ multiplex PCR, while the TCRdb copy is restricted to in-frame clones and leaves out a portion. The sample records 1 million to 1.3 million clones, approximately 78% being singletons. The TCR originated in a man between 18 and 29 years old in good health. Some clones in this sample may be carry-over from other donors' samples. The chain employs TRBV5-1 and TRBJ2-5; D is uncertain. The sequenced material came from memory CD4+ T cells from PBMCs. Subset defined: CD45RA-negative fraction. CDR3 protein: CASSLSLGGETQYF. CDR3 sequence (DNA): TGCGCCAGCAGCCTGTCACTTGGTGGGGAGACCCAGTACTTC.